This T cell receptor beta chain was identified in a study of CD8+CD57+ T cells in acquired aplastic anemia. Study summary: When averaged, DNA from sorted CD4+ and CD8+ cells came to about 3 ug.

General study points: The same twenty-nine CD8+ CDR3 sequences occurred in patients and in controls. Patients versus controls showed no significant CD8+ Simpson's diversity difference.

CDR3 length: 12 amino acids. Deletions cut 2 bases from V and 7 bases from J, with 8 bases between. Germline assignment: CDR1 DFQATT and CDR2 SNEGSKA (reference sequence). Genomic DNA constituted the template upon which TCR beta VDJ and CDR3 profiling was performed. TCRdb re-derived calls from the reads in MiXCR, one entry per CDR3 protein. The table shows more than 250,000 distinct CDR3 sequences, with approximately 79% occurring only once. As concerns this clonotype: Its cognate antigen is unknown.

Patients chosen for sequencing had CD8+CD57+ cells that had expanded, as shown by flow cytometry. As a group, the patients uniformly had severe acquired aplastic anemia. Source material: sorted CD4+, CD8+, or CD8+CD57+ T cells (not recorded which) from PBMCs. The chain has TRBV20-1 and TRBJ2-2; maybe TRBD2 (6 bases). The sequence was collected from a human donor with aplastic anemia. The CDR3 DNA follows: TGCAGTGCTAGAAAGACTAGCGGGGAGCTGTTTTTT. This encodes CSARKTSGELFF.